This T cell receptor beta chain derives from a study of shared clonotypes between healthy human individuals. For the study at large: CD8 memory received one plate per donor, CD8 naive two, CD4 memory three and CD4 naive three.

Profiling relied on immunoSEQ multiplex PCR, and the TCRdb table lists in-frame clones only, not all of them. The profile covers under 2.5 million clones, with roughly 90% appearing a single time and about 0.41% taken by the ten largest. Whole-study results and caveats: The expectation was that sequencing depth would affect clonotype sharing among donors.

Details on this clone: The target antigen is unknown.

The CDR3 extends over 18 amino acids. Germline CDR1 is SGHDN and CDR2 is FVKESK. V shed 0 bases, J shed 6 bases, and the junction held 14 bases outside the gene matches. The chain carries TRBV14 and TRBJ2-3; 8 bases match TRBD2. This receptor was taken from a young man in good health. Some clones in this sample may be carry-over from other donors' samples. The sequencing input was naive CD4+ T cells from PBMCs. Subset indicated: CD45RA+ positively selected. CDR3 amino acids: CASSQDLVGLAGVDTQYF. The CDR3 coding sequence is TGTGCCAGCAGCCAAGATCTTGTGGGGCTAGCGGGTGTTGATACGCAGTATTTT.